This TCR beta chain is from a study of blood T cells in healthy people across ages. J was trimmed by 7 bases and V by 4 bases; bases with no gene match: 8. The CDR3 is 16 amino acids. The V gene's germline CDR1 is MDHEN and CDR2 SYDVKM. The second PCR ran about 7 to 12 cycles with a sample-barcoded 5' primer and J-beta primers. A template-switch adaptor that had 12 random nucleotides put a tag on each cDNA molecule. TCRdb re-derived calls from the 5' RACE reads in MiXCR, one entry per CDR3 protein. The profile shows around 800,000 distinct CDR3 sequences, more than 25% of them singletons. This clonotype was counted only a few times. In addition, the sample was reused for a study of T cells of mothers and their children. According to that study: The authors detected no persistent microchimeric T cell clones.

The specimen was blood. The source of this sequence is a boy between 10 and 17 years old in good health. This chain connects TRBV28 to TRBJ2-1; 12 nucleotides line up with TRBD2. The CDR3 loop is CASSSLAGGPLNEQFF. In DNA form, the CDR3 reads TGTGCCAGCAGTTCCCTAGCGGGGGGGCCGTTAAATGAGCAGTTCTTC.